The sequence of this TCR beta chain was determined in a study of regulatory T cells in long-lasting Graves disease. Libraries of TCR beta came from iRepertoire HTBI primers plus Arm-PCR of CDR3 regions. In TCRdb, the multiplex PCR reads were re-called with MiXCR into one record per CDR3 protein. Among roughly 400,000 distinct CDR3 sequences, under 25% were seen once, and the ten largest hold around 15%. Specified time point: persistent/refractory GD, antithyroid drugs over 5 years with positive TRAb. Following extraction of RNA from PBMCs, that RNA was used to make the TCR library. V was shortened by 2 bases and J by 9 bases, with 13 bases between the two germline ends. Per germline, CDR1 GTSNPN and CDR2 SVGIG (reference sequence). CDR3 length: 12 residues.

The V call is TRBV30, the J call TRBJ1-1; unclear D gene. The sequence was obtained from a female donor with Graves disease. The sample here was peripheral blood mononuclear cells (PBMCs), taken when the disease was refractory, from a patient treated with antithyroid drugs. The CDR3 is CAWSPNDGQAFF. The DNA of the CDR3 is TGTGCCTGGAGTCCAAACGACGGGCAAGCTTTCTTT. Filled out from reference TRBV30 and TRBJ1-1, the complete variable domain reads SQTIHQWPATLVQPVGSPLSLECTVEGTSNPNLYWYRQAAGRGLQLLFYSVGIGQISSEVPQNLSASRPQDRQFILSSKKLLLSDSGFYLCAWSPNDGQAFFGQGTRLTVV.